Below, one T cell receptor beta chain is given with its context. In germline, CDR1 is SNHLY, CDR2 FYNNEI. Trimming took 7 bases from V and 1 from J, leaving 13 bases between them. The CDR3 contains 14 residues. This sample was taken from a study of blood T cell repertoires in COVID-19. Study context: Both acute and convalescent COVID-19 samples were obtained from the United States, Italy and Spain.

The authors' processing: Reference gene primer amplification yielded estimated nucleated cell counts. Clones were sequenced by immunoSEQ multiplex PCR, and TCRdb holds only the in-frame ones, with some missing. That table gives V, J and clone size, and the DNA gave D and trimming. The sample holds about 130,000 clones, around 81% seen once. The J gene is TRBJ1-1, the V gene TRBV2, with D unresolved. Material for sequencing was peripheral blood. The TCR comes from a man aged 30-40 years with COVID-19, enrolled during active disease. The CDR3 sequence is CASIPWAANTEAFF. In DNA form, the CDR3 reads TGTGCCAGCATCCCGTGGGCTGCGAACACTGAAGCTTTCTTT.